This TCR beta chain was captured by sequencing in a study of T cell changes during pregnancy in multiple sclerosis. The assay was immunoSEQ multiplex PCR, and TCRdb's table has in-frame clones only and misses some. The repertoire holds 40,000 to 60,000 clones, 90% seen once, with under 1.5% in the top ten. The material was peripheral blood, obtained in the first trimester of pregnancy. This receptor was taken from a female donor in good health, enrolled as a control in a pregnancy study.

CDR3 sequence reads: CASSSWTSGGRVNNEQFF. In nucleotides, the CDR3 is TGTGCCAGCAGTTCCTGGACTAGCGGGGGGCGTGTGAACAATGAGCAGTTCTTC. The chain recombines TRBV28 with TRBJ2-1, with 14 bases that match TRBD2. Unmatched junction bases numbered 10, after V lost 4 bases and J lost 5 bases. CDR3 length equals 18 residues. Per germline, CDR1 MDHEN and CDR2 SYDVKM.